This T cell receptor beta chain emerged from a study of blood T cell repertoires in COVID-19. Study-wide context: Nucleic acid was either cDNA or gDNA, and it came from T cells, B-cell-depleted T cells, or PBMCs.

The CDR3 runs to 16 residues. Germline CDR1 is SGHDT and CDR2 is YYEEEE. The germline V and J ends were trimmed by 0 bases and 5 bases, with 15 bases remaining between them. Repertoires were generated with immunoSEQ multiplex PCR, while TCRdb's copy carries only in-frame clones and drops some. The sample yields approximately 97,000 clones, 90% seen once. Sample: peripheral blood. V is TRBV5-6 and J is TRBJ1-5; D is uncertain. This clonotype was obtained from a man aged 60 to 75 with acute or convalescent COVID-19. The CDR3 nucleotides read TGTGCCAGCAGCTTGGGAGGCTACGGGGTCCATCAGCCCCAGCATTTT. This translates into CASSLGGYGVHQPQHF.